The 14 T cell receptor beta chains below all came from one sample that was sequenced in a study of cytomegalovirus exposure and HLA in healthy donors. 13 Jbeta primers and 60 Vbeta primers were used for the PCR. The method was immunoSEQ multiplex PCR; TCRdb's version includes in-frame clones alone and lacks a portion of them. Found here are roughly 130,000 clones, roughly four fifths of them singletons; the top ten hold approximately 10%. Sequenced sample: PBMCs. The receptors come from a male donor in good health and CMV-seropositive.

The gene calls are TRBV30 and TRBJ1-2, with D possibly TRBD1 on 5 matching bases. CDR1 is GTSNPN, CDR2 SVGIG, per germline (reference sequence). V lost 5 bases to trimming and J lost 8 bases, with 21 bases between them. The CDR3 loop spans 14 amino acids. CDR3 nucleotide sequence: TGTGCCTGGGTCGTGAAGGGGCTGTCGATCGGCTACACCTTC. It encodes CAWVVKGLSIGYTF.

V is TRBV11-1 and J is TRBJ2-7; D might be TRBD1 (5 bases). The germline CDR1 and CDR2 sequences are SGHAT and FQDESV (reference sequence). V dropped 6 bases and J dropped 5 bases, with 17 bases sitting between them. The CDR3 totals 14 residues. The CDR3 nucleotides read TGTGCCAGCAGTAAGGAAGGGGATTTTCACGAGCAGTACTTC. It encodes CASSKEGDFHEQYF.

This chain links TRBV27 with TRBJ1-1; D gene uncertain. The CDR3 is made up of 13 amino acids. The germline V gene has CDR1 MNHEY and CDR2 SMNVEV (reference sequence). Deletions cut 6 bases from V and 5 bases from J, with 13 bases between. CDR3 DNA: TGTGCCAGCAGCTCGGGAGGTTGGACTGAAGCTTTCTTT. The encoded protein is CASSSGGWTEAFF.

V usage is TRBV28 and J usage is TRBJ1-5; a weak D match, TRBD1 (5 bases). The CDR3 is 16 amino acids. Germline CDR1 MDHEN, CDR2 SYDVKM. Trimming took off 8 bases at V and 4 bases at J, with 21 bases between the two ends. This CDR3 reads CASGQGSGGGNQPQHF. CDR3 DNA sequence: TGTGCCAGCGGACAAGGATCAGGCGGTGGGAATCAGCCCCAGCATTTT. The full variable domain, with the rest looked up from reference TRBV28 and TRBJ1-5, is DVKVTQSSRYLVKRTGEKVFLECVQDMDHENMFWYRQDPGLGLRLIYFSYDVKMKEKGDIPEGYSVSREKKERFSLILESASTNQTSMYLCASGQGSGGGNQPQHFGDGTRLSIL.

This chain uses TRBV11-2 with TRBJ1-2, with D maybe TRBD1 (6 bases). V was pared by 5 bases and J by 7 bases, with 14 bases between. The length of the CDR3 is 13 residues. Germline V gene data show CDR1 as SGHAT and CDR2 as FQNNGV. CDR3 DNA: TGTGCCAGCAGCCCCGTTACAGGGTTTGGCTACACCTTC. Translating it yields CASSPVTGFGYTF.

The V gene is TRBV10-2, the J gene TRBJ1-5; D unresolved. The CDR3 spans 13 residues. V lost 8 bases and J lost 5, with 13 bases in between. The germline gives CDR1 WSHSY, CDR2 SAAADI. The CDR3 loop is CASGKERDQPQHF. CDR3 nucleotides: TGCGCCAGCGGAAAGGAGCGTGATCAGCCCCAGCATTTT.

This chain joins TRBV11-3 and TRBJ2-5; TRBD1 aligns across 8 bases. V was pared by 4 bases and J by 5 bases, with 6 bases of the junction left unmatched. The CDR3 is 14 residues long. Germline V gives CDR1 SGHNT, CDR2 YENEEA. CDR3 protein: CASSSYRDRETQYF. The DNA of the CDR3 is TGTGCCAGCAGCTCTTACCGGGACAGGGAGACCCAGTACTTC.

The chain links TRBV28 to TRBJ1-1; D gene ambiguous. This CDR3 spans 14 amino acids. The germline V gene encodes CDR1 MDHEN and CDR2 SYDVKM. The V end was cut by 8 bases, the J end by 3 bases, with 16 bases between. The CDR3 reads CASRTSMAHTEAFF. In nucleotides, the CDR3 is TGTGCCAGCCGAACAAGTATGGCCCACACTGAAGCTTTCTTT.

The chain uses TRBV29-1 and TRBJ2-1, with D possibly TRBD2 on 6 matching bases. The V gene lost 5 bases and the J gene lost 7 bases, with 21 bases spanning the gap. Germline V gene lookup returns CDR1 SQVTM and CDR2 ANQGSEA. The length of the CDR3 is 15 residues. The CDR3 is CSVPRGTQAQNEQFF. The CDR3 DNA reads as TGCAGCGTTCCCCGGGGGACTCAGGCTCAAAATGAGCAGTTCTTC.

As to this clone: The junction departs from the called germline gene at one end, perhaps through a read error. The rearrangement joins TRBV4-2 to TRBJ1-2, with D hard to call. The CDR3 runs 13 residues. Germline CDR1 and CDR2: LGHNA and YNFKEQ. The CDR3 reads CASSQDTLGERSF. CDR3 nucleotides: TGTGCCAGCAGCCAAGATACCCTCGGGGAGCGGAGTTTC.

CDR3: CATTLTQGAHEQYF. DNA for the CDR3: TGTGCCACCACCCTGACCCAGGGCGCCCACGAGCAGTACTTC. The V gene is TRBV15, the J gene TRBJ2-7; maybe TRBD1 (5 bases). V lost 7 bases to trimming and J lost 5 bases, with 18 bases between them. There are 14 residues in the CDR3. CDR1 is LNHNV and CDR2 is YYDKDF in the germline V gene (reference sequence). The entire variable domain, with the rest obtained from reference TRBV15 and TRBJ2-7, is as follows: DAMVIQNPRYQVTQFGKPVTLSCSQTLNHNVMYWYQQKSSQAPKLLFHYYDKDFNNEADTPDNFQSRRPNTSFCFLDIRSPGLGDTAMYLCATTLTQGAHEQYFGPGTRLTVT.

The chain combines TRBV28 with TRBJ1-3; D possibly corresponds to TRBD1 (5 bases). The CDR3 totals 16 residues. V was clipped by 3 bases and J by 0 bases, with 12 bases between them. In germline, CDR1 is MDHEN, CDR2 SYDVKM. In DNA form, the CDR3 reads TGTGCCAGCAGTTTGGGGGGGATTAGCTCTGGAAACACCATATATTTT. Residues: CASSLGGISSGNTIYF.

The V gene is TRBV28, the J gene TRBJ2-7; perhaps TRBD2 as D (5 bases). V was pared by 7 bases and J by 3 bases, with 16 bases between. Germline CDR1 is MDHEN and CDR2 is SYDVKM. The CDR3 extends over 14 amino acids. In DNA form, the CDR3 reads TGTGCCAGCACCAGCATGGACGGGGACTACGAGCAGTACTTC. Residues: CASTSMDGDYEQYF.

The CDR3 region is CASSPTREYYNEQFF. For the CDR3, the DNA is TGTGCCAGCAGCCCCACACGGGAGTACTACAATGAGCAGTTCTTC. The gene calls are TRBV4-2 and TRBJ2-1; D is perhaps TRBD2 (6 bases). Per the germline V gene, CDR1 is LGHNA and CDR2 is YNFKEQ. The CDR3 runs to 15 residues. V lost 4 bases to trimming and J lost 3 bases, with 13 bases between them.